This T cell receptor (beta chain) was sequenced in a study of cytomegalovirus exposure and HLA in healthy donors. As for this clone: Its target is not known.

Study-level findings and limits: Immune exposure data for these donors was limited to CMV serostatus. Productive status was seen about 87% or about 30% of the time for most TCR beta V segments in an earlier analysis. Looking again later, the authors saw that most CMV-associated TCR beta chains seemed HLA-restricted.

With 7 bases clipped from V and 2 bases from J, the junction kept 1 base outside the gene matches. CDR3 size: 13 residues. Germline loops: CDR1 SNHLY, CDR2 FYNNEI. PCR employed 60 Vbeta and 13 Jbeta primers. Generated by immunoSEQ multiplex PCR, the TCRdb table keeps only in-frame clones and is missing some. The data hold around 140,000 clones, with about 80% observed a single time. The chain uses TRBV2 and TRBJ2-1; 8 positions agree with TRBD2. The sample comprised PBMCs. The clonotype comes from a man aged 40-49 years in good health and CMV-seronegative. DNA of the CDR3: TGTGCCAGCACGCGGGGGGCCTACAATGAGCAGTTCTTC. Protein: CASTRGAYNEQFF.